The 9 T cell receptor beta chains reported below all come from one sample, sequenced in a study of CD8+ T cells in alopecia areata. Extraction of RNA preceded its reverse transcription into cDNA, which served as the sequencing template. TCRdb's table, derived via immunoSEQ multiplex PCR, lists solely in-frame clones and lacks some. There are some 180,000 clones in the sample; roughly 63% occur only once, and 1.7% lies in the top ten. The material sequenced was CD4+ T cells sorted from blood, taken at week 0. The receptors were gathered from a human donor with alopecia areata.

The genes are TRBV5-1 and TRBJ1-1; the D gene is possibly TRBD1 (6 bases). This CDR3 spans 13 amino acids. In germline, CDR1 is SGHRS, CDR2 YFSETQ. Between the trimmed V and J ends, which lost 2 bases and 5 bases, there was a span of 10 bases. This CDR3 reads CASSFQGRTEAFF. CDR3 DNA: TGCGCCAGCAGCTTTCAGGGGAGGACTGAAGCTTTCTTT.

The V and J genes are TRBV30 and TRBJ1-6; maybe TRBD1 (6 bases). Germline CDR1 is GTSNPN and CDR2 is SVGIG (reference sequence). This CDR3 has 15 residues. Trimming stripped 2 bases from V and 9 bases from J, with 17 bases between. CDR3 region: CAWSTNLQGRSPLHF. The CDR3 coding sequence is TGTGCCTGGAGTACAAATTTACAGGGTCGTTCACCCCTCCACTTT.

A note on this clone: The sample has other DNA sequences that encode this CDR3 too. The CDR3 sequence: CSVSGGNQPQHF. CDR3 nucleotides: TGCAGCGTTTCCGGCGGGAATCAGCCCCAGCATTTT. The chain links TRBV29-1 to TRBJ1-5; D gene uncertain. From germline, CDR1 is SQVTM and CDR2 ANQGSEA. The CDR3 consists of 12 residues. V was trimmed by 5 bases and J by 4 bases, leaving 9 bases between them.

This chain joins TRBV9 and TRBJ2-5; TRBD2 aligns across 8 bases. This CDR3 is built from 14 residues. Germline V gene lookup returns CDR1 SGDLS and CDR2 YYNGEE. Unmatched junction bases numbered 2, after V lost 0 bases and J lost 4 bases. CDR3 coding DNA: TGTGCCAGCAGCGTAGGGACTAGCCGAGAGACCCAGTACTTC. Translating gives CASSVGTSRETQYF.

This clone was seen more than once but under ten times. The J gene is TRBJ2-7, the V gene TRBV11-3; the D gene is possibly TRBD2 (6 bases). The CDR3 spans 15 residues. Trimming removed 5 bases at V and 2 bases at J, with 16 bases between. The germline V gene encodes CDR1 SGHNT and CDR2 YENEEA. CDR3: CASSLRGLDTYEQYF. CDR3 bases: TGTGCCAGCAGCCTTCGGGGACTGGACACCTACGAGCAGTACTTC.

The chain uses TRBV5-1 and TRBJ2-6; D gene uncertain. Germline lookup yields CDR1 SGHRS and CDR2 YFSETQ. The CDR3 is made up of 16 amino acids. Trimming pared 1 base from V and 2 bases from J, leaving 10 bases between. CDR3 nucleotide sequence: TGCGCCAGCAGCTTGAATCCGGCAACTGGGGCCAACGTCCTGACTTTC. It translates to CASSLNPATGANVLTF. Combining the CDR3 with reference TRBV5-1 and TRBJ2-6 gives the whole variable domain KAGVTQTPRYLIKTRGQQVTLSCSPISGHRSVSWYQQTPGQGLQFLFEYFSETQRNKGNFPGRFSGRQFSNSRSEMNVSTLELGDSALYLCASSLNPATGANVLTFGAGSRLTVL.

This chain links TRBV30 with TRBJ1-2; maybe TRBD1 (5 bases). Trimming shortened V by 4 bases and J by 0 bases, and 12 bases separated the two germline ends. In germline, CDR1 is GTSNPN, CDR2 SVGIG (reference sequence). CDR3 size: 14 residues. DNA for the CDR3: TGTGCCTGGAAACTACGGGGGGCTAACTATGGCTACACCTTC. Its protein product is CAWKLRGANYGYTF.

The chain combines TRBV29-1 with TRBJ1-2; D is unclear. This CDR3 region has 12 residues. Germline CDR1 is SQVTM and CDR2 is ANQGSEA. V was clipped by 3 bases and J by 6 bases, with 11 bases between them. This chain's CDR3 is CSVDRRLDGYTF. The CDR3 region has the DNA TGCAGCGTTGACCGACGGCTGGATGGCTACACCTTC.

The V gene is TRBV30, the J gene TRBJ1-6; TRBD1 is a possible D gene (5 bases). Trimming took 5 bases from V and 9 from J, leaving 23 bases between them. The CDR3 sequence is 16 residues long. Germline V gene sequence: CDR1 GTSNPN, CDR2 SVGIG (reference sequence). In DNA form, the CDR3 reads TGTGCCTGGTCAGCGGAGGGACGAACCGCATCTTCACCCCTCCACTTT. Translation gives CAWSAEGRTASSPLHF.